The 16 T cell receptor beta chains reported below all come from one sample, sequenced in a study of regulatory T cells in long-lasting Graves disease. HTBI primers from iRepertoire and Arm-PCR of CDR3 regions yielded the TCR beta libraries. One entry per CDR3 protein, called by TCRdb with MiXCR from the multiplex PCR reads. The sample consists of about 460,000 distinct CDR3 sequences, around 15% of them appearing once. Time point reported: newly diagnosed GD, antithyroid drugs for less than 3 months. Making the TCR library involved RNA that had been extracted from PBMCs. This same sample was also part of a study on T cells in Graves' hyperthyroidism and ophthalmopathy.

The sequencing here drew on peripheral blood mononuclear cells (PBMCs), taken at new diagnosis, from a patient treated with antithyroid drugs. These receptors were collected from a woman between 45 and 65 years old with Graves disease.

In its sample, this clonotype was seen many times. V and J are TRBV24-1 and TRBJ1-5, with unresolved D. This CDR3 is 15 amino acids long. With 9 bases removed from V and 1 base from J, the gap between germline ends came to 15 bases. Germline CDR1 and CDR2: KGHDR and SFDVKD. CDR3 nucleotide sequence: TGTGCCACCGATCCTGGTACGGAGAGCAATCAGCCCCAGCATTTT. Translated, it gives CATDPGTESNQPQHF.

Only a few counts were recorded for this clonotype. The chain employs TRBV5-1 and TRBJ2-2, with 7 bases fitting TRBD1. This CDR3 is 15 amino acids long. The germline gives CDR1 SGHRS, CDR2 YFSETQ. The V gene end was trimmed by 4 bases and the J gene end by 4 bases; junction bases not matched to a gene: 7. The CDR3 loop reads CASSPGQSSTGELFF. CDR3 coding DNA: TGCGCCAGCAGCCCGGGACAGTCGAGCACCGGGGAGCTGTTTTTT.

At least ten counts were recorded for this clonotype. The V call is TRBV6-5, the J call TRBJ2-7, with 11 bases fitting TRBD2. V dropped 0 bases and J dropped 0; count of bases not matched to a gene: 7. The CDR3 covers 18 residues. Germline-derived CDR1 and CDR2 are MNHEY and SVGAGI. The CDR3 loop is CASSYSSSGRPSSYEQYF. The CDR3 DNA reads TGTGCCAGCAGTTACTCGTCTAGCGGGAGGCCCAGCTCCTACGAGCAGTACTTC.

This clonotype has only a few counts. The rearrangement uses TRBV19 and TRBJ1-5, with unresolved D. This CDR3 comprises 16 residues. CDR1 LNHDA and CDR2 SQIVND come from the germline V gene (reference sequence). Trimming left V 5 bases short and J 4 bases short, with 18 bases between. CDR3 sequence reads: CASSPFPVRINQPQHF. The DNA for the CDR3 is TGTGCCAGTAGTCCCTTCCCGGTGAGGATTAATCAGCCCCAGCATTTT.

The table lists this clonotype with many counts. The V and J genes are TRBV2 and TRBJ2-3, with 7 bases identical to TRBD1. V lost 7 bases to trimming and J lost 7 bases; unmatched junction nucleotides: 8. This CDR3 has 13 residues. CDR1 is SNHLY, CDR2 FYNNEI, per germline. As DNA, the CDR3 is TGTGCCAGCAAGGGTGGACAGGCATATACGCAGTATTTT. Translated, it gives CASKGGQAYTQYF.

This clonotype was seen at least ten times. One end of the junction is discordant with germline, which a read error may explain. The chain uses TRBV28 and TRBJ2-1; D gene uncertain. The germline V gene encodes CDR1 MDHEN and CDR2 SYDVKM. This CDR3 region has 14 residues. The CDR3, as DNA: TGCGCCAGCAGACCCGGGTCCTCCTACAATGAGCAGTTCTTC. Amino acid sequence: CASRPGSSYNEQFF. Full variable domain (remainder filled in from reference TRBV28 and TRBJ2-1): DVKVTQSSRYLVKRTGEKVFLECVQDMDHENMFWYRQDPGLGLRLIYFSYDVKMKEKGDIPEGYSVSREKKERFSLILESASTNQTSMYLCASRPGSSYNEQFFGPGTRLTVL.

This chain connects TRBV7-9 to TRBJ1-1, with TRBD1 as a possible D gene (5 bases). V was shortened by 6 bases and J by 1 base, with 15 bases between the two germline ends. CDR1 and CDR2 from the germline V gene are SEHNR and FQNEAQ (reference sequence). The CDR3 spans 15 residues. CDR3 sequence (DNA): TGTGCCAGCAGTCTAGCTCGGGGGGGGAACACTGAAGCTTTCTTT. Translating gives CASSLARGGNTEAFF.

For the CDR3, the DNA is TGTGCCAGCAGCCAAGCCGGGGCAGGGCCCTACGAGCAGTACTTC. This gives the protein CASSQAGAGPYEQYF. The rearrangement joins TRBV3-1 to TRBJ2-7; D tentatively reads TRBD1 or TRBD2 (5 bases each). Germline loops: CDR1 LGHDT, CDR2 YNNKEL (reference sequence). This CDR3 is 15 amino acids long. V gave up 1 base and J gave up 2 bases, with 12 bases separating them.

This clonotype was counted at least ten times. The rearrangement uses TRBV18 and TRBJ2-7; weak D call: TRBD1 (6 bases). The CDR3 sequence is 14 residues long. From germline, CDR1 is KGHSH and CDR2 LQKENI. Trimming stripped 4 bases from V and 5 bases from J, with 15 bases between. The CDR3 sequence is CASSLPTGSHEQYF. CDR3 nucleotide sequence: TGTGCCAGCTCACTACCTACAGGGTCCCACGAGCAGTACTTC.

In this sample, this clonotype turned up many times. The gene calls are TRBV6-1 and TRBJ2-1; maybe TRBD2 (6 bases). The CDR3 consists of 13 residues. Trimming took 6 bases from V and 8 from J, leaving 14 bases between them. Germline CDR1 reads MNHNS; CDR2 reads SASEGT. In DNA form, the CDR3 reads TGTGCCAGCAGGACGGGAGTGGGGGATGAGCAGTTCTTC. Encoded protein: CASRTGVGDEQFF.

Ten or more counts support this clonotype. The CDR3 DNA is TGTGCCAGCAGTTCCACCTCAGCGGGAGGGATGGCCAAAAACATTCAGTACTTC. This translates into CASSSTSAGGMAKNIQYF. The chain joins TRBV28 to TRBJ2-4, with 10 bases matching TRBD2. The CDR3 runs to 18 residues. Germline CDR1 is MDHEN and CDR2 is SYDVKM. Trimming took 4 bases from V and 1 from J; bases not matched to a gene: 10.

This clonotype was observed many times. V gene TRBV28 combines with J gene TRBJ2-2; the D is unclear. The CDR3 spans 17 residues. Germline V gives CDR1 MDHEN, CDR2 SYDVKM. V was trimmed by 4 bases and J by 0 bases, leaving 15 bases between them. The CDR3 spells CASSYPSAGTNTGELFF. Here the CDR3 DNA reads TGTGCCAGCAGTTATCCTTCGGCTGGAACGAACACCGGGGAGCTGTTTTTT.

This clonotype was observed a handful of times. This chain connects TRBV19 to TRBJ2-1; TRBD2 matches at 11 bases. CDR1 and CDR2 (germline): LNHDA, SQIVND (reference sequence). The V and J ends lost 3 bases and 9 bases, in that order; junction bases with no gene match: 7. This CDR3 contains 15 residues. As DNA, the CDR3 is TGTGCCAGTAGTATGAGTAGCGGGAGGGCCCCTGAGCAGTTCTTC. It specifies CASSMSSGRAPEQFF.

This clonotype has at least ten counts. The chain links TRBV2 to TRBJ2-3; no clear D gene. Deletions cut 2 bases from V and 0 bases from J, with 6 bases between. The CDR3 sequence is 14 residues long. Per the germline V gene, CDR1 is SNHLY and CDR2 is FYNNEI. CDR3 in DNA: TGTGCCAGCAGTGAACTGATTAGCACAGATACGCAGTATTTT. It codes for CASSELISTDTQYF.

The chain combines TRBV6-9 with TRBJ1-5, with 9 positions matching TRBD1. Unmatched junction bases numbered 6, after V lost 3 bases and J lost 0 bases. In germline, CDR1 is MNHGY, CDR2 SVAAGI. The CDR3 extends over 17 amino acids. The CDR3, as DNA: TGTGCCAGCAGTTACGACAGGGGGGACTATAGCAATCAGCCCCAGCATTTT. It codes for CASSYDRGDYSNQPQHF.

This clonotype was counted only a few times. The J gene is TRBJ2-7, the V gene TRBV5-1; 11 positions match TRBD1. The CDR3 totals 16 residues. J lost 3 bases, V lost 0 bases, and 5 bases had no gene match. Germline V gives CDR1 SGHRS, CDR2 YFSETQ. CDR3 in amino acids: CASSLAAGTGGYEQYF. In DNA, the CDR3 is TGCGCCAGCAGCTTGGCCGCCGGGACAGGGGGCTACGAGCAGTACTTC.